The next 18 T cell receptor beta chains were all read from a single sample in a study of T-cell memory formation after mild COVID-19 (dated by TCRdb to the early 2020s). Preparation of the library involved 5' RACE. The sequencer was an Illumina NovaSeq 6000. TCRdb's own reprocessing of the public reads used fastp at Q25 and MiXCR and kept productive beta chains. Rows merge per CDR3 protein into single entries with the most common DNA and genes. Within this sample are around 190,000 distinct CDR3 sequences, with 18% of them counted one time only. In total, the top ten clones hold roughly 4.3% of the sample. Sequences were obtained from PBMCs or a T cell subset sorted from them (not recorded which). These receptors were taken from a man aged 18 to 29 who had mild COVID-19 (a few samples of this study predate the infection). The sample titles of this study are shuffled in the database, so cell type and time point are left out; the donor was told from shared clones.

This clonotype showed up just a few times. The CDR3 DNA is TGTGCCAGCAGCTGGACAGGGCTTAGGTCCGGGGAGCTGTTTTTT. Its translation is CASSWTGLRSGELFF. The V gene is TRBV11-3, the J gene TRBJ2-2; 8 bases are shared with TRBD1. V trimming: 4 bases; J trimming: 6 bases; junction bases outside the gene matches: 7. This CDR3 contains 15 residues. Germline lookup yields CDR1 SGHNT and CDR2 YENEEA.

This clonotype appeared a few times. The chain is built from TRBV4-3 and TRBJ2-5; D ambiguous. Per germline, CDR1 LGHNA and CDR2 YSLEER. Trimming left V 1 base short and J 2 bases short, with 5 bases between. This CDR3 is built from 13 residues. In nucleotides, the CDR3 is TGCGCCAGCAGCCAAGTCCCGCAAGAGACCCAGTACTTC. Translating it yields CASSQVPQETQYF.

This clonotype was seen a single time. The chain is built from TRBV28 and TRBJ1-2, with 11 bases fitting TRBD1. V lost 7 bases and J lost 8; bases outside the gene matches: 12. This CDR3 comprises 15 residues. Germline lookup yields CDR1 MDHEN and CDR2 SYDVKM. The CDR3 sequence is CASTRTGGGWEGYTF. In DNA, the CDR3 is TGTGCCAGCACCCGGACAGGGGGCGGTTGGGAAGGCTACACCTTC.

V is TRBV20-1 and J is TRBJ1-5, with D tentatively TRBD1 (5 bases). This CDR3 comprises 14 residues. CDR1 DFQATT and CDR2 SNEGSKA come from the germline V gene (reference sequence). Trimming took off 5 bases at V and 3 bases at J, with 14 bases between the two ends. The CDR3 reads CSAPEGRPNQPQHF. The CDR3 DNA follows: TGCAGTGCTCCCGAGGGGCGCCCCAATCAGCCCCAGCATTTT.

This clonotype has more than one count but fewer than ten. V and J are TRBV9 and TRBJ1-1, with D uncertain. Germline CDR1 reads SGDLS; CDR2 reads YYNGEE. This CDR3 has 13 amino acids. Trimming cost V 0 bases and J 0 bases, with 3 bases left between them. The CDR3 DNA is TGTGCCAGCAGCGTAGAATTGAACACTGAAGCTTTCTTT. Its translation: CASSVELNTEAFF.

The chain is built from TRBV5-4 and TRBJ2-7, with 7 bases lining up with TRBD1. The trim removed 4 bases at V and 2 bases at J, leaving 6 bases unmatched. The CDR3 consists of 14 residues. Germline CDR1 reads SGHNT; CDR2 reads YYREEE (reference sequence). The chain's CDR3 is CASSPGQRTYEQYV. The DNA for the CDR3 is TGTGCCAGCAGCCCGGGACAGAGAACCTACGAGCAGTACGTC.

This CDR3 is CSAQGNSGYEQYV. CDR3 coding DNA: TGCAGTGCCCAGGGGAACAGCGGTTACGAGCAGTACGTC. The V call is TRBV20-1, the J call TRBJ2-7, with TRBD1 as a possible D gene (6 bases). Germline lookup yields CDR1 DFQATT and CDR2 SNEGSKA (reference sequence). The CDR3 sequence is 13 residues long. With 6 bases removed from V and 4 bases from J, the gap between germline ends came to 16 bases.

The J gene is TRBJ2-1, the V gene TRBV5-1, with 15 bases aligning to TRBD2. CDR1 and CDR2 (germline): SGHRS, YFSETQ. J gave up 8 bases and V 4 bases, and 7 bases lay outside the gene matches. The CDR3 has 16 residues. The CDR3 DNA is TGCGCCAGCAGCCTCTGGACTAGCGGGGGGGCGCATGAGCAGTTCTTC. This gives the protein CASSLWTSGGAHEQFF. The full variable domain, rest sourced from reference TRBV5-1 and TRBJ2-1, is KAGVTQTPRYLIKTRGQQVTLSCSPISGHRSVSWYQQTPGQGLQFLFEYFSETQRNKGNFPGRFSGRQFSNSRSEMNVSTLELGDSALYLCASSLWTSGGAHEQFFGPGTRLTVL.

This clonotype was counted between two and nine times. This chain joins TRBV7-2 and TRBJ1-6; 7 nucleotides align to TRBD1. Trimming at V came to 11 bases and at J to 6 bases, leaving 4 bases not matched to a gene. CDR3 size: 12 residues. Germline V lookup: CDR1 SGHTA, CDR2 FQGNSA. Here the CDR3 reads CAVGTANSPLHF. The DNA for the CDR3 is TGTGCCGTCGGGACAGCTAATTCACCCCTCCACTTT. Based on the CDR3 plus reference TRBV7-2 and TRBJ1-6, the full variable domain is GAGVSQSPSNKVTEKGKDVELRCDPISGHTALYWYRQSLGQGLEFLIYFQGNSAPDKSGLPSDRFSAERTGGSVSTLTIQRTQQEDSAVYLCAVGTANSPLHFGNGTRLTVT.

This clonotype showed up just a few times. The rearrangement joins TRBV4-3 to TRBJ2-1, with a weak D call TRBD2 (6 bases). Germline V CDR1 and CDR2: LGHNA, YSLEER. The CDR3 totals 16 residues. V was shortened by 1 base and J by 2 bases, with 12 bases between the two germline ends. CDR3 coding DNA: TGCGCCAGCAGCCAAGGGGCGGGGTTAGCCTACAATGAGCAGTTCTTC. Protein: CASSQGAGLAYNEQFF.

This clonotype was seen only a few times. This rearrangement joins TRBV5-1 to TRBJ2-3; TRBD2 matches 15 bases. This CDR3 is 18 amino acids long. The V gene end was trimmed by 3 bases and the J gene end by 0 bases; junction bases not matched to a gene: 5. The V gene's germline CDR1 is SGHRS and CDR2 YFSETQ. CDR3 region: CASSSGGLAGGSTDTQYF. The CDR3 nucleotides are TGCGCCAGCAGCTCCGGTGGACTAGCGGGGGGGAGCACAGATACGCAGTATTTT.

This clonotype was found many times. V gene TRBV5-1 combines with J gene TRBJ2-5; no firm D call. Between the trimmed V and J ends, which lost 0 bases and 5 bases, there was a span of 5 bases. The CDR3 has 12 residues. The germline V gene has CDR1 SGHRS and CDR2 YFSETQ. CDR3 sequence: CASSLAAETQYF. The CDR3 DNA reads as TGCGCCAGCAGCTTGGCAGCGGAGACCCAGTACTTC.

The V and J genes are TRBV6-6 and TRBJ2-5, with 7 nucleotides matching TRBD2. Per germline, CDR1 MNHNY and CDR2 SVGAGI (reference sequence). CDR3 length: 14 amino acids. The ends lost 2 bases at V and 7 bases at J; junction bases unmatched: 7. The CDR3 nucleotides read TGTGCCAGCAGTTACGTTCCGGGCGGGGGGACCCAGTACTTC. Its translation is CASSYVPGGGTQYF.

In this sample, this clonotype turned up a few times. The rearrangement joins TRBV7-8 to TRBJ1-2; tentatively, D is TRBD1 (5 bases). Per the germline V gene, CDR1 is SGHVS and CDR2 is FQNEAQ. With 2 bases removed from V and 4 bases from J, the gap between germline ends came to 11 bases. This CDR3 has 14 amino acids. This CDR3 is CASSLRGIGYGYTF. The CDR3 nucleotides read TGTGCCAGCAGCTTACGGGGGATCGGCTATGGCTACACCTTC.

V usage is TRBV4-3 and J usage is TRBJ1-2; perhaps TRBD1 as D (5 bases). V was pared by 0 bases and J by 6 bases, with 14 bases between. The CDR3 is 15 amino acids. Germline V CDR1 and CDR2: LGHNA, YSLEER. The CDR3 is CASSQDGRGDNGYTF. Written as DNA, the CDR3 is TGCGCCAGCAGCCAAGATGGAAGAGGGGATAATGGCTACACCTTC.

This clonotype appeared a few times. The CDR3 protein is CASSAQWDTQYF. CDR3 sequence (DNA): TGTGCCAGCAGCGCCCAGTGGGATACGCAGTATTTT. This sequence joins TRBV5-6 and TRBJ2-3; unclear D gene. Germline V gene data show CDR1 as SGHDT and CDR2 as YYEEEE. The CDR3 loop spans 12 amino acids. V gave up 4 bases and J gave up 6 bases, with 9 bases separating them.

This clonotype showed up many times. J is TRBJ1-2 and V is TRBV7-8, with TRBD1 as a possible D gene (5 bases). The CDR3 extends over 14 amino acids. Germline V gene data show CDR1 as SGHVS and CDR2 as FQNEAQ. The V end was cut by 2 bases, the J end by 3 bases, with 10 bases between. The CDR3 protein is CASSLQGLYYGYTF. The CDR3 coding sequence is TGTGCCAGCAGCTTACAGGGACTCTACTATGGCTACACCTTC. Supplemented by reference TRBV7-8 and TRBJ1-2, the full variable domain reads GAGVSQSPRYKVAKRGQDVALRCDPISGHVSLFWYQQALGQGPEFLTYFQNEAQLDKSGLPSDRFFAERPEGSVSTLKIQRTQQEDSAVYLCASSLQGLYYGYTFGSGTRLTVV.

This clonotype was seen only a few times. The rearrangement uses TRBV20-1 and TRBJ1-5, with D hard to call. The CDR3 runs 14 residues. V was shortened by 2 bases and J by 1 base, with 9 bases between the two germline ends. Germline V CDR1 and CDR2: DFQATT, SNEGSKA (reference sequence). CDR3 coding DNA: TGCAGTGCTAGATCAGACCGGAGCAATCAGCCCCAGCATTTT. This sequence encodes CSARSDRSNQPQHF.